A single sample gave rise to the 25 T cell receptor beta chains below, sequenced in a study of glioma-infiltrating T cells. Amplification of TCR alpha and beta CDR3 regions from RNA used iRepertoire nested multiplex PCR. TCRdb independently ran MiXCR on the multiplex PCR reads; one entry per CDR3 protein. This table holds under 130,000 distinct CDR3 sequences, about 28% found once. The sample comprised glioma tissue, nonneoplastic brain tissue, or PBMCs (not recorded which). Receptor source: a human donor with low-grade glioma or glioblastoma, undergoing nonglioma brain surgery, or in good health (not recorded which).

The chain couples TRBV7-3 to TRBJ2-3, with D perhaps TRBD2 (6 bases). V lost 6 bases to trimming and J lost 1 base, with 14 bases between them. CDR1 and CDR2 (germline): SGHTA, FQGTGA. This CDR3 comprises 15 residues. CDR3 protein: CASRRPGTGTDTQYF. CDR3 nucleotides: TGTGCCAGCAGACGCCCCGGGACTGGCACAGATACGCAGTATTTT.

Of note for this clonotype: A single base separates this from a much larger clone, so it may be a read error. It is likely a read error, because the conserved phenylalanine at the end of the CDR3 is missing. The V and J genes are TRBV20-1 and TRBJ2-1; TRBD2 matches at 12 bases. The DNA end lines up better with TRBJ2-5; the J call may be wrong. The CDR3 extends over 13 amino acids. CDR1 is DFQATT, CDR2 SNEGSKA, per germline (reference sequence). CDR3 sequence reads: CSAASGGAKTQYV. CDR3 sequence (DNA): TGCAGTGCTGCTAGCGGGGGGGCCAAGACCCAGTACGTC.

Comments on this clonotype: The junction and the germline gene differ at one end; a read error may be behind it. The genes are TRBV19 and TRBJ1-2; D gene uncertain. Germline V gives CDR1 LNHDA, CDR2 SQIVND (reference sequence). The CDR3 length is 10 residues. CDR3 amino acids: CASNVRIGSF. The CDR3 DNA is TGTGCCAGTAATGTGAGGATTGGCTCCTTC.

V gene TRBV12-3 or TRBV12-4 combines with J gene TRBJ2-5, with D uncertain. CDR3 length: 12 amino acids. Trimming shortened V by 7 bases and J by 8 bases, and 14 bases separated the two germline ends. The CDR3 sequence: CASTPGEYTQYF. CDR3 nucleotide sequence: TGTGCCAGCACCCCCGGCGAGTATACCCAGTACTTC.

To note about this clonotype: An end of the junction differs from the germline gene, which may be a read error. The chain recombines TRBV11-2 with TRBJ2-4, with D tentatively TRBD2 (5 bases). CDR3 length: 17 residues. The germline CDR1 and CDR2 sequences are SGHAT and FQNNGV. The CDR3 region has the DNA TGTGCCAGCAGCCCTTTCAGAGGGTCCCTAGCCAAAAACACTCAGTACTTC. It translates to CASSPFRGSLAKNTQYF.

This clonotype was found many times. The rearrangement links TRBV6-6 to TRBJ1-1, with unresolved D. Trimming pared 2 bases from V and 6 bases from J, leaving 10 bases between. CDR1 is MNHNY and CDR2 is SVGAGI in the germline V gene (reference sequence). The CDR3 extends over 13 amino acids. CDR3 sequence reads: CASSYTLSSEAFF. The CDR3 DNA reads as TGTGCCAGCAGTTACACCCTGAGCTCTGAAGCTTTCTTT.

Details on this clonotype: This may come from a read error, since a much larger clone is one base off. This chain joins TRBV28 and TRBJ2-7; D is unresolved. Germline CDR1 and CDR2: MDHEN and SYDVKM. V was pared by 5 bases and J by 12 bases, with 14 bases between. This CDR3 spans 11 amino acids. CDR3 sequence: CASSRPPQRYF. The DNA for the CDR3 is TGTGCCAGCAGTCGCCCTCCTCAGCGGTACTTC.

As concerns this clonotype: The junction does not match germline at one end; this may be a read error. The chain carries TRBV5-1 and TRBJ1-6, with D hard to call. Germline V gene lookup returns CDR1 SGHRS and CDR2 YFSETQ. There are 15 residues in the CDR3. The CDR3 is CASSLEGSYNLPLHF. The CDR3 nucleotides are TGCGCCAGCAGCTTGGAAGGCTCCTATAATTTACCCCTCCACTTT.

About this clonotype: This sequence may be a read error, since a much larger clone differs from it by one base. The chain employs TRBV7-9 and TRBJ2-3, with 7 bases lining up with TRBD2. Per the germline V gene, CDR1 is SEHNR and CDR2 is FQNEAQ (reference sequence). J gave up 5 bases and V 5 bases, and 4 bases lay outside the gene matches. The CDR3 has 13 amino acids. The CDR3 loop is CASSQRDQDTQYF. The CDR3 bases are TGTGCCAGCAGCCAGCGGGATCAAGATACGCAGTATTTT.

This clonotype came up many times. V is TRBV27 and J is TRBJ2-7; D uncertain. In germline, CDR1 is MNHEY, CDR2 SMNVEV (reference sequence). CDR3 length: 13 amino acids. The germline V and J ends were trimmed by 5 bases and 6 bases, with 14 bases remaining between them. The CDR3 is CASSPTSQGEQYF. CDR3 nucleotides: TGTGCCAGCAGTCCTACCTCTCAAGGCGAGCAGTACTTC.

For this clonotype: The junction departs from germline at one end; a sequencing error may be responsible. This chain connects TRBV14 to TRBJ2-3, with D perhaps matching TRBD2 (5 bases). This CDR3 comprises 14 residues. Germline V gene data show CDR1 as SGHDN and CDR2 as FVKESK. The CDR3 nucleotides are TGTGCCAGCAGCCAAGGAGGGTACACAGATACGAAGTATTTT. It translates to CASSQGGYTDTKYF.

This clonotype was seen more than once but under ten times. Here the CDR3 reads CATSVKGHQPQHF. CDR3 bases: TGTGCCACCAGTGTTAAGGGTCATCAGCCCCAGCATTTT. J is TRBJ1-5 and V is TRBV24-1; D ambiguous. CDR1 is KGHDR and CDR2 is SFDVKD in the germline V gene. Trimming left V 5 bases short and J 5 bases short, with 9 bases between. The CDR3 loop spans 13 amino acids.

The sample holds a few counts of this clonotype. The chain has TRBV5-6 and TRBJ2-3; D may be TRBD2 (5 bases). Germline CDR1 is SGHDT and CDR2 is YYEEEE. This CDR3 comprises 15 residues. V was cut by 4 bases and J by 2 bases, with 14 bases left in between. In DNA form, the CDR3 reads TGTGCCAGCAGCCGGCTAGCTATTTCCACAGATACGCAGTATTTT. It is translated as CASSRLAISTDTQYF.

This clonotype has ten or more counts. This chain connects TRBV7-2 to TRBJ2-1; D unresolved. CDR3 length: 14 amino acids. Germline CDR1 SGHTA, CDR2 FQGNSA. V was clipped by 3 bases and J by 7 bases, with 13 bases between them. In DNA form, the CDR3 reads TGTGCCAGCAGCTTGGGTCTGGCAGTGAATGAGCAGTTCTTC. Its translation is CASSLGLAVNEQFF.

CDR3 residues: CASSSMRAGELFF. CDR3 DNA: TGTGCCAGCAGCTCAATGAGGGCCGGGGAGCTGTTTTTT. The chain links TRBV9 to TRBJ2-2, with D maybe TRBD2 (5 bases). The CDR3 contains 13 residues. V was trimmed by 4 bases and J by 6 bases, leaving 10 bases between them. Germline V gene lookup returns CDR1 SGDLS and CDR2 YYNGEE.

With respect to this clonotype: Being one base from a much bigger clone, this may be a read error. The CDR3 loop reads CAINGQGPYDEQFF. DNA of the CDR3: TGTGCCATAAATGGACAGGGGCCCTACGATGAGCAGTTCTTC. The rearrangement joins TRBV10-3 to TRBJ2-1, with TRBD1 matching 9 bases. CDR1 is ENHRY, CDR2 SYGVKD, per germline. This CDR3 region has 14 residues.

This chain links TRBV3-1 with TRBJ2-4, with 8 positions matching TRBD2. This CDR3 region has 16 residues. Unmatched junction bases numbered 9, after V lost 4 bases and J lost 4 bases. The germline V gene has CDR1 LGHDT and CDR2 YNNKEL (reference sequence). The CDR3 DNA sequence: TGTGCCAGCAGCCTCCGCGGGGGGCTCTTGAAAAACATTCAGTACTTC. This encodes CASSLRGGLLKNIQYF.

In its sample, this clonotype was seen a few times. This sequence joins TRBV12-3 or TRBV12-4 and TRBJ1-5; D unresolved. The V end was cut by 3 bases, the J end by 5 bases, with 8 bases between. The CDR3 is 13 residues long. The CDR3 region has the DNA TGTGCCAGCAGTTTTCAAGGGTATCAGCCCCAGCATTTT. Translating gives CASSFQGYQPQHF.

This clonotype was seen many times. J is TRBJ1-1 and V is TRBV27; 9 positions agree with TRBD1. The ends lost 5 bases at V and 5 bases at J; junction bases unmatched: 9. Germline CDR1 and CDR2: MNHEY and SMNVEV (reference sequence). The CDR3 loop spans 15 amino acids. The CDR3 DNA reads TGTGCCAGCAGTGCTTTGGGACAGGGTGATACTGAAGCTTTCTTT. It encodes CASSALGQGDTEAFF.

About this clonotype: At one end, the junction sequence differs from germline, possibly due to a read error. The rearrangement joins TRBV4-2 to TRBJ2-1; a weak D match, TRBD2 (6 bases). The CDR3 runs 15 residues. In germline, CDR1 is LGHNA, CDR2 YNFKEQ. In DNA form, the CDR3 reads TGTGCCGGCAGCCAAGGGGCCGGGGGAGACAATGAGCAGTTCTTC. Amino acids: CAGSQGAGGDNEQFF.

Concerning this clonotype: This may stem from a read error, because a much larger clone lies one nucleotide away. The chain recombines TRBV4-1 with TRBJ1-1; D is perhaps TRBD1 (5 bases). This CDR3 contains 14 residues. V lost 2 bases and J 6 bases, leaving 13 bases between the germline ends. In germline, CDR1 is MGHRA, CDR2 YSYEKL. The CDR3 DNA sequence: TGCGCCAGCAGCCAACCTCGCAAGACAGCTGAAGCTTTCTTT. Residues: CASSQPRKTAEAFF.

This chain joins TRBV2 and TRBJ1-2, with 7 bases aligning to TRBD1. Germline trimming cut 4 bases from V and 4 bases from J; bases unmatched to any gene: 6. The germline CDR1 and CDR2 sequences are SNHLY and FYNNEI. The CDR3 consists of 14 residues. CDR3 nucleotide sequence: TGTGCCAGCAGTGTTATGCGGGACAGCTATGGCTACACCTTC. It specifies CASSVMRDSYGYTF.

With respect to this clonotype: A much bigger clone sits one base away, suggesting this may be a read error. The chain recombines TRBV27 with TRBJ2-7; 9 bases match TRBD2. This CDR3 has 16 amino acids. CDR1 and CDR2 (germline): MNHEY, SMNVEV (reference sequence). CDR3: CDTTPGSGGTTYEQYF. The CDR3 region has the DNA TGTGACACTACCCCTGGGAGCGGGGGGACCACCTACGAGCAGTACTTC.

The sample holds a few counts of this clonotype. The rearrangement links TRBV12-3 or TRBV12-4 to TRBJ1-2; 9 bases are shared with TRBD1. This CDR3 has 14 residues. The V and J ends lost 7 bases and 3 bases, in that order; junction bases with no gene match: 6. The CDR3 region is CASNIGQGYYGYTF. CDR3 sequence (DNA): TGTGCCAGCAACATAGGACAGGGGTACTATGGCTACACCTTC.

This chain links TRBV18 with TRBJ2-5; weak D call: TRBD2 (5 bases). CDR1 KGHSH and CDR2 LQKENI come from the germline V gene. The CDR3 runs 13 residues. V lost 4 bases, J lost 2 bases, and 8 bases lay in between. The CDR3 DNA follows: TGTGCCAGCTCACGGACTCCACAAGAGACCCAGTACTTC. It yields the protein CASSRTPQETQYF.